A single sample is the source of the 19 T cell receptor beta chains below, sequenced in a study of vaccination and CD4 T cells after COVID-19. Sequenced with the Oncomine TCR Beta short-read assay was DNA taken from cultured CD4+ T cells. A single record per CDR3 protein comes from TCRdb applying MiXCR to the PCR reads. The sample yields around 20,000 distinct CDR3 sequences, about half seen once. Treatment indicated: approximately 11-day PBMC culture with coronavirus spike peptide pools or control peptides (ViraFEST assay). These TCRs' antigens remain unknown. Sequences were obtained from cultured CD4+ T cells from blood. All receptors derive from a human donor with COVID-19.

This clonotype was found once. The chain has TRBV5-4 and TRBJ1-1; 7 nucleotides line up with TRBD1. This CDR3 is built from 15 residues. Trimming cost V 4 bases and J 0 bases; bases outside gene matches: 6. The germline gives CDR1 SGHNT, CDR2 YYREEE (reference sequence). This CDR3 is CASSQQGLMNTEAFF. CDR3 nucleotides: TGTGCCAGCAGCCAACAGGGGCTCATGAACACTGAAGCTTTCTTT.

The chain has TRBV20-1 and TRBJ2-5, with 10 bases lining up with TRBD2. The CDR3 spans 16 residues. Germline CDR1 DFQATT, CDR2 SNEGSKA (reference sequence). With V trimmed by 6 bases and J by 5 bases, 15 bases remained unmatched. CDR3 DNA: TGCAGTGCCCATAGGGGGAGCGGGGGGGCCGGGGAGACCCAGTACTTC. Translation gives CSAHRGSGGAGETQYF.

CDR3 nucleotides: TGTGCCAGCGGAGTGGGGCAGGTCCTCACTGAAGCTTTCTTT. Translating it yields CASGVGQVLTEAFF. The chain joins TRBV6-1 to TRBJ1-1, with a possible D match to TRBD1 (5 bases). This CDR3 is built from 14 residues. Germline V gives CDR1 MNHNS, CDR2 SASEGT. Trimming stripped 8 bases from V and 4 bases from J, with 17 bases between.

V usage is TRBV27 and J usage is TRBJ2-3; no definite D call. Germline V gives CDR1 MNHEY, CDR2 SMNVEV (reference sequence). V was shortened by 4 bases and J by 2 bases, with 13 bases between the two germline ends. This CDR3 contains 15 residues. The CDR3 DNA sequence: TGTGCCAGCAGTTCCGGACGACGGAACACAGATACGCAGTATTTT. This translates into CASSSGRRNTDTQYF.

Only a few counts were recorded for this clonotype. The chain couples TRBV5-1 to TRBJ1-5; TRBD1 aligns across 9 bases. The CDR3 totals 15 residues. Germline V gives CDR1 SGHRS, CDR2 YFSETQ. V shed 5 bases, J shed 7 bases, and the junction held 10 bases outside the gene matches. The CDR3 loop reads CASSTTTGGGQPQHF. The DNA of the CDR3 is TGCGCCAGCAGTACGACGACAGGGGGAGGGCAGCCCCAGCATTTT.

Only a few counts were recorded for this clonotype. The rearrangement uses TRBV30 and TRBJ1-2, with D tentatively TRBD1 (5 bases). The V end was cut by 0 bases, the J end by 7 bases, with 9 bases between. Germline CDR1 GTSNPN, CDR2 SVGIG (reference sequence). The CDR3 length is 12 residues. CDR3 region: CAWSVHGGGYTF. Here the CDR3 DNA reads TGTGCCTGGAGTGTCCATGGGGGTGGCTACACCTTC.

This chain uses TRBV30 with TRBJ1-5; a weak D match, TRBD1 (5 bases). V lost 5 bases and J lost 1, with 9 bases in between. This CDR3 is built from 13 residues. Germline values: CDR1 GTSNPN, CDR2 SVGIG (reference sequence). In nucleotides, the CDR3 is TGTGCCTGGGGGGGTGGGAGCAATCAGCCCCAGCATTTT. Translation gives CAWGGGSNQPQHF.

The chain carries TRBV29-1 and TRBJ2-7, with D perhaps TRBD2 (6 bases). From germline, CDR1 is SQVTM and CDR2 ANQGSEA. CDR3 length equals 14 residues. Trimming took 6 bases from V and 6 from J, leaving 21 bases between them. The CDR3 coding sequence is TGCAGCGTGGCGGAGGGTCGGGTAGCGGTCGAGCAGTACTTC. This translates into CSVAEGRVAVEQYF.

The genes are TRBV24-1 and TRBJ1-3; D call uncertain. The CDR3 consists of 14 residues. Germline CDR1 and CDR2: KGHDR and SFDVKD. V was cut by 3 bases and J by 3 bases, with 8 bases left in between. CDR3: CATSDIAGGNTIYF. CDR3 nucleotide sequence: TGTGCCACCAGTGATATCGCGGGTGGAAACACCATATATTTT.

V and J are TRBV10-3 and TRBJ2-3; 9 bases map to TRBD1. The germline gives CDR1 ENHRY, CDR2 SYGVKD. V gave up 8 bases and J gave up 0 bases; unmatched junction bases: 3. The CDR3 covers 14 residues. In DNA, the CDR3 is TGTGCCATCTGGGGACAGGGAAGCACAGATACGCAGTATTTT. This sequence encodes CAIWGQGSTDTQYF.

The CDR3 protein is CASSPQTFYEQYF. As DNA, the CDR3 is TGTGCCAGTAGTCCTCAGACTTTCTACGAGCAGTACTTC. The rearrangement joins TRBV19 to TRBJ2-7; D call uncertain. Per the germline V gene, CDR1 is LNHDA and CDR2 is SQIVND (reference sequence). V was cut by 5 bases and J by 3 bases, with 11 bases left in between. The CDR3 has 13 amino acids.

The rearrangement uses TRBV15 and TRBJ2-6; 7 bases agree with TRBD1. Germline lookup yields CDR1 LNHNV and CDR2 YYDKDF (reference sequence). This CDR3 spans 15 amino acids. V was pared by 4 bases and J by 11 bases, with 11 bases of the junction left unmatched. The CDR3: CATSTDAGTVHVLTF. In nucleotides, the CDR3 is TGTGCCACCAGCACAGATGCCGGGACAGTTCACGTCCTGACTTTC.

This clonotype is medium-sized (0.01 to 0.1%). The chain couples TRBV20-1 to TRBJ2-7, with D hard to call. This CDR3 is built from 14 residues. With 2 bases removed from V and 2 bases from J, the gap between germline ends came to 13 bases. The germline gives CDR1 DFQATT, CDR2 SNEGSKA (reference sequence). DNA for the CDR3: TGCAGTGCTAGAAACGTGTTATATACCTACGAGCAGTACTTC. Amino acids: CSARNVLYTYEQYF.

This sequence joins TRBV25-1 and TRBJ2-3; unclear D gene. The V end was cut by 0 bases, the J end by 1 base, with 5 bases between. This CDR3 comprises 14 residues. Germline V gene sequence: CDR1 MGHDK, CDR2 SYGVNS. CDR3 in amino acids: CASSEYKGTDTQYF. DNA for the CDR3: TGTGCCAGCAGTGAATACAAGGGCACAGATACGCAGTATTTT.

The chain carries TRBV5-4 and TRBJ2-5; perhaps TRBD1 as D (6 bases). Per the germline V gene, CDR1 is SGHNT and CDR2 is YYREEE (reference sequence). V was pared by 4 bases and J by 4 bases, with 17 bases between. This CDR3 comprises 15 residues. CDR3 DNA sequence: TGTGCCAGCAGCGCCCTAGGGGGTCTAGGAGAGACCCAGTACTTC. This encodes CASSALGGLGETQYF.

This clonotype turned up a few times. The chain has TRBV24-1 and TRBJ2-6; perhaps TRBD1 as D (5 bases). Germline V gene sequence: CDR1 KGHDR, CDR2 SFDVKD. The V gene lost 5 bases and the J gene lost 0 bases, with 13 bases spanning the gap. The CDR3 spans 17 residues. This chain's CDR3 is CATSAPQGSSGANVLTF. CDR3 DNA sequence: TGTGCCACCAGTGCCCCCCAGGGTTCCTCTGGGGCCAACGTCCTGACTTTC.

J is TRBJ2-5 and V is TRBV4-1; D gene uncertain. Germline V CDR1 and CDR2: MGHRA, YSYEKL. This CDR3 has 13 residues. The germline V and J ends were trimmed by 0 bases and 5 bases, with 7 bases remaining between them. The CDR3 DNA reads TGCGCCAGCAGCCAAGATCCCCGGGAGACCCAGTACTTC. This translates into CASSQDPRETQYF.

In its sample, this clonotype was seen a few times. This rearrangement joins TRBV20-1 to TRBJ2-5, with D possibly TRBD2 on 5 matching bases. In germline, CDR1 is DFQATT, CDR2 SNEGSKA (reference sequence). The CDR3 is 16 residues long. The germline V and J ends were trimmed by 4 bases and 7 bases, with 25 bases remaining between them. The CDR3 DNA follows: TGCAGTGCTAACCGAGAACGGGGATTGAAAGTAGGGACCCAGTACTTC. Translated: CSANRERGLKVGTQYF.

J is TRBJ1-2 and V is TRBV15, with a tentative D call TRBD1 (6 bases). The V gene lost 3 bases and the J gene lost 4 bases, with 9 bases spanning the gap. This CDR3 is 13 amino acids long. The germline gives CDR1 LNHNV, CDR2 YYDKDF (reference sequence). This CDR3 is CATSRGGGYGYTF. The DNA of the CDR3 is TGTGCCACCAGCAGGGGGGGCGGCTATGGCTACACCTTC.